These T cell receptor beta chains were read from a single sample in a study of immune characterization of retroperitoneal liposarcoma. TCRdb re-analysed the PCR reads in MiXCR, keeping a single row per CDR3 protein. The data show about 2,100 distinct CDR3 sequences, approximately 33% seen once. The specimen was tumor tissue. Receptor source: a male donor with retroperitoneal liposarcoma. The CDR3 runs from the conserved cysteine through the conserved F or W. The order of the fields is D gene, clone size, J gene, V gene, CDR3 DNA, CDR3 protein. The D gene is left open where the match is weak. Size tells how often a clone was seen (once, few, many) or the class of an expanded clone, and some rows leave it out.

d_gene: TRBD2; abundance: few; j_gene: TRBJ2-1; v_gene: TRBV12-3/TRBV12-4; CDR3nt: TGTGCCAGCAGTTTCATAACTAGCGGCTACAATGAGCAGTTCTTC; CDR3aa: CASSFITSGYNEQFF
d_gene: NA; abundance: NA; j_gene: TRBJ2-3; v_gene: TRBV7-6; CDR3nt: TGTGCCAGCAGCTTAGCGGGCGCACACACACACGGAGATACGCAGTATTTT; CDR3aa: CASSLAGAHTHGDTQYF
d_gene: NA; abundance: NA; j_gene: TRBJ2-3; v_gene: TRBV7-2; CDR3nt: TGTGCCAGCAGCGGAGGAGGGAGCACAGATACGCAGTATTTT; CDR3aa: CASSGGGSTDTQYF
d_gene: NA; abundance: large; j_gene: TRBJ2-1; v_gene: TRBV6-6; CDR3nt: TGTGCCAGCAGCACATGGGGCGAGCAGTTCTTC; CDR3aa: CASSTWGEQFF
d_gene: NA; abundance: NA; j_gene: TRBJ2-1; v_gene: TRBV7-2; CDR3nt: TGTGCCAGCAGCTTAGCCTGGGACGAGCAGTTCTTC; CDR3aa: CASSLAWDEQFF
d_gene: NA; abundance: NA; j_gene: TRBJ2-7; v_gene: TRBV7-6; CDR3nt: TGTGCCAGCAGCTTACGCCAGGGGGGATACGAGCAGTACTTC; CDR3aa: CASSLRQGGYEQYF
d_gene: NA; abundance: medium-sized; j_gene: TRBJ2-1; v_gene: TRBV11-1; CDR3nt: TGTGCCAGCAGCTTAGGGACCGGGGCTACGCTTTGGGAGCAGTTCTTC; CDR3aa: CASSLGTGATLWEQFF
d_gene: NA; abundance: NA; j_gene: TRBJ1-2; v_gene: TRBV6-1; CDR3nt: TGTGCCAGCAGTGAACAGTATAGCTATGGCTACACCTTC; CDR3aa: CASSEQYSYGYTF
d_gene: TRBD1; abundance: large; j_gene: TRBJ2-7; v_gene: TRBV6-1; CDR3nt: TGTGCCAGCAGGGAGGGTTACGACAGGGGCTTAAACTACGAGCAGTACTTC; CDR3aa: CASREGYDRGLNYEQYF
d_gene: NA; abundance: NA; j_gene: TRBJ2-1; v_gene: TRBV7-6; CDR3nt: TGTGCCAGCAGCCCGGGCGACTACGAGCAGTTCTTC; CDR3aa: CASSPGDYEQFF
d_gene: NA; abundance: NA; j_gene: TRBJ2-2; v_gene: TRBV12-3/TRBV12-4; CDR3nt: TGTGCCAGCAGTTTATTTGGCGGGGAGCTGTTTTTT; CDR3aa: CASSLFGGELFF
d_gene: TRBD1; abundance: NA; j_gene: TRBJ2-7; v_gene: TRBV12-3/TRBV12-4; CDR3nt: TGTGCCAGCAGTTTTGGACAGGGGATCGGAAATGAGCAGTACTTC; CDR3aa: CASSFGQGIGNEQYF
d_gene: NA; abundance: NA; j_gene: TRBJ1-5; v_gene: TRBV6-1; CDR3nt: TGTGCCAGCAGTGAAGGTAGGGCGGGCAATCAGCCCCAGCATTTT; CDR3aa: CASSEGRAGNQPQHF
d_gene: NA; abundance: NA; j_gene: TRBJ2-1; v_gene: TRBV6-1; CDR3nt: TGTGCCAGCGCCGACTCCAACTACAATGAGCAGTTCTTC; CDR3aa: CASADSNYNEQFF